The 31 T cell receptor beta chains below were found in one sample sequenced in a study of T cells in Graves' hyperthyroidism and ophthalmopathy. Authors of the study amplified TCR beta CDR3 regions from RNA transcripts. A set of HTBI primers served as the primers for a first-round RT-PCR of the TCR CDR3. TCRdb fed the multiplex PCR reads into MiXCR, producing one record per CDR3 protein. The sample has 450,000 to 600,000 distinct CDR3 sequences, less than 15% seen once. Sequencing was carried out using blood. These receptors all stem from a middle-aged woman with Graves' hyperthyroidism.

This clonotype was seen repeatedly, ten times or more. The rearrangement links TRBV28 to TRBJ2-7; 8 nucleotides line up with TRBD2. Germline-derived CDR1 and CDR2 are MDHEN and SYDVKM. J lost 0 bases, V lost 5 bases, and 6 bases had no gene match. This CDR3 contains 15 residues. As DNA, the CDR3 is TGTGCCAGCAGTGCTAGCGGGTGGAGCTCCTACGAGCAGTACTTC. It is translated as CASSASGWSSYEQYF.

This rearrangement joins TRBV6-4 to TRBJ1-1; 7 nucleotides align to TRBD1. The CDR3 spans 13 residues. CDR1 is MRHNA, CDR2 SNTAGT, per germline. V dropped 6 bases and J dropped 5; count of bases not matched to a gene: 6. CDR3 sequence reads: CASRDIRGTEAFF. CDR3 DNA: TGTGCCAGCAGGGACATCAGGGGGACTGAAGCTTTCTTT.

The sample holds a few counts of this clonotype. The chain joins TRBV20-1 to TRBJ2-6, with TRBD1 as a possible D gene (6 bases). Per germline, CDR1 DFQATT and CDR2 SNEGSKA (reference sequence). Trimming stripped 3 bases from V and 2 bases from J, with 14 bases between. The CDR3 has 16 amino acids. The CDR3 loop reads CSASQGLFAGANVLTF. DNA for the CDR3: TGCAGTGCTAGCCAGGGGCTTTTTGCTGGGGCCAACGTCCTGACTTTC.

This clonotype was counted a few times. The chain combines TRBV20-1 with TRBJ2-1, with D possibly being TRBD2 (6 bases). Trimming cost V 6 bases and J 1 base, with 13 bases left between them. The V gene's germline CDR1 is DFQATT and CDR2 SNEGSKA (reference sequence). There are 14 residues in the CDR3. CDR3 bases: TGCAGTGCCACCTGGCTAGCGTCCTACAATGAGCAGTTCTTC. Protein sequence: CSATWLASYNEQFF.

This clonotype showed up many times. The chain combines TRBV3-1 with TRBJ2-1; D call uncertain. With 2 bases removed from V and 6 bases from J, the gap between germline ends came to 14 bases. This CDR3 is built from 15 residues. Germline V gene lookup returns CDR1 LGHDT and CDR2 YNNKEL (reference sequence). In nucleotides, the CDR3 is TGTGCCAGCAGCCAACAGACGACTCTTTCCAATGAGCAGTTCTTC. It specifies CASSQQTTLSNEQFF.

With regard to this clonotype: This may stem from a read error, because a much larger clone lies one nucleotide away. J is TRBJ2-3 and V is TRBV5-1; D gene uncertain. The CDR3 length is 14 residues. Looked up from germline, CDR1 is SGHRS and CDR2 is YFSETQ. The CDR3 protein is CSSSLLSKQDTQYF. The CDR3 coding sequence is TGCTCCAGCAGCTTGTTAAGTAAGCAAGATACGCAGTATTTT.

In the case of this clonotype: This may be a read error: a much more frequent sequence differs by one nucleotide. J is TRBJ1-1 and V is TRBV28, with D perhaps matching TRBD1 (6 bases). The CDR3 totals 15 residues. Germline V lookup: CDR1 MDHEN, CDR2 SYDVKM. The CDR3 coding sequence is TGTGCCAGCACCCTAGCGGGGGCGCGGGACACTGGAGCTTTCTTT. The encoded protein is CASTLAGARDTGAFF.

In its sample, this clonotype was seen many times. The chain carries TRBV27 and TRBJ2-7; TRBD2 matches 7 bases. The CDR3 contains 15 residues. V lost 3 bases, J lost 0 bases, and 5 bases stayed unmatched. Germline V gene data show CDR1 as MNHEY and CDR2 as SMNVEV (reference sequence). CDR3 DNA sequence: TGTGCCAGCAGTTTCTCGCGGGGGAGCTCCTACGAGCAGTACTTC. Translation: CASSFSRGSSYEQYF.

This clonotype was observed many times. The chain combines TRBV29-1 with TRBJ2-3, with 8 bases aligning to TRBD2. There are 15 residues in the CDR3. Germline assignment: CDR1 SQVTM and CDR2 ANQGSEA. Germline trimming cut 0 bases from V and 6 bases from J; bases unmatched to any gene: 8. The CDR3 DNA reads TGCAGCGTTGAAGATGGGACTAGGACCATGGATACGCAGTATTTT. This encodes CSVEDGTRTMDTQYF.

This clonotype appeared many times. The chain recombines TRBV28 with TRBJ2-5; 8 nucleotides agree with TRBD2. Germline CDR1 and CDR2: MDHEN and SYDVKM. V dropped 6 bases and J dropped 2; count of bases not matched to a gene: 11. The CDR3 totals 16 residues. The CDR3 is CASSRGLEIKQETQYF. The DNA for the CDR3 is TGTGCCAGCAGCCGGGGACTAGAAATAAAACAAGAGACCCAGTACTTC.

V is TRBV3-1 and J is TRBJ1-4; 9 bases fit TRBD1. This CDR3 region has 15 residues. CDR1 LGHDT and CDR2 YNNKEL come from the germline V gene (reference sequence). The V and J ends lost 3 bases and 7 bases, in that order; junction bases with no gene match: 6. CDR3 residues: CASSQRTGGAEKLFF. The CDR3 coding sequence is TGTGCCAGCAGCCAGAGAACAGGGGGCGCTGAAAAACTGTTTTTT.

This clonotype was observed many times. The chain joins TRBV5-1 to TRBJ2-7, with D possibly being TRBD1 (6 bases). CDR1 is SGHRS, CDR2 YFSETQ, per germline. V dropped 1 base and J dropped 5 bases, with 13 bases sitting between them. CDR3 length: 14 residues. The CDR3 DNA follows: TGCGCCAGCAGCTTGAGACAGGCCTCAGACGAGCAGTACTTC. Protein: CASSLRQASDEQYF. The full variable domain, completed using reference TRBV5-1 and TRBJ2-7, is KAGVTQTPRYLIKTRGQQVTLSCSPISGHRSVSWYQQTPGQGLQFLFEYFSETQRNKGNFPGRFSGRQFSNSRSEMNVSTLELGDSALYLCASSLRQASDEQYFGPGTRLTVT.

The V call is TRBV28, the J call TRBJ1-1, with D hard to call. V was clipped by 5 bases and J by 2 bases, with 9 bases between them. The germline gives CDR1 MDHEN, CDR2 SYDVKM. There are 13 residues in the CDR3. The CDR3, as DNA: TGTGCCAGCAGTCCAAACCCAAACACTGAAGCTTTCTTT. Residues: CASSPNPNTEAFF.

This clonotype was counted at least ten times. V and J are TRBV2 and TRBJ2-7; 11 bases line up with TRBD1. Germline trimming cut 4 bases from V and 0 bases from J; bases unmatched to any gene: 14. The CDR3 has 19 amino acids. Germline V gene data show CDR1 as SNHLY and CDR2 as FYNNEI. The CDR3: CASSVGTGGYLIPSYEQYF. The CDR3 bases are TGTGCCAGCAGTGTGGGGACAGGGGGTTACTTAATTCCCTCCTACGAGCAGTACTTC. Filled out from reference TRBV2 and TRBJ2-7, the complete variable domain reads EPEVTQTPSHQVTQMGQEVILRCVPISNHLYFYWYRQILGQKVEFLVSFYNNEISEKSEIFDDQFSVERPDGSNFTLKIRSTKLEDSAMYFCASSVGTGGYLIPSYEQYFGPGTRLTVT.

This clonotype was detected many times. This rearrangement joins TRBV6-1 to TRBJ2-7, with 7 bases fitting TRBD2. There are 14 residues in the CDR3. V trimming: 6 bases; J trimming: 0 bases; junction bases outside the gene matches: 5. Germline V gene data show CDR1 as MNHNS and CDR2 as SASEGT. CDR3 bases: TGTGCCAGCAGACGCCGGGACTACTCCTACGAGCAGTACTTC. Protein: CASRRRDYSYEQYF.

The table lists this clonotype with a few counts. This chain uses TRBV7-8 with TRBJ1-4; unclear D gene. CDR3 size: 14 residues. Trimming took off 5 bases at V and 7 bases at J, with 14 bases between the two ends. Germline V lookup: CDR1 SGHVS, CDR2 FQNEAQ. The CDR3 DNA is TGTGCCAGCAGCCCAAGACTGTCCCCTGAAAAACTGTTTTTT. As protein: CASSPRLSPEKLFF.

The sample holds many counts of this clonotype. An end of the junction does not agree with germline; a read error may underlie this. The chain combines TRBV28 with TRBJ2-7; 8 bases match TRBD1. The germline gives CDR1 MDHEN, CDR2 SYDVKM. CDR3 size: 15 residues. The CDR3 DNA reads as TGTGCCAGCAACACCTTCGGGACAGGCTCCCACGAGCAGTACTTC. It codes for CASNTFGTGSHEQYF.

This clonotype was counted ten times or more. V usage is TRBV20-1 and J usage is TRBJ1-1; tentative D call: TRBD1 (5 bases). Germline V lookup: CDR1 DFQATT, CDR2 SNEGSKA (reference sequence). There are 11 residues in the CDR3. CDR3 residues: CIWPGGTEAFF. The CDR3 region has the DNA TGCATATGGCCTGGGGGCACTGAAGCTTTCTTT.

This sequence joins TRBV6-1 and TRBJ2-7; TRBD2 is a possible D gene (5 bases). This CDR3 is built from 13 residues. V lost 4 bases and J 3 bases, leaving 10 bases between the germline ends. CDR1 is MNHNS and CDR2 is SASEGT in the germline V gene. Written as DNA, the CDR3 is TGTGCCAGCAGTGGGCCGGGAAACTACGAGCAGTACTTC. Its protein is CASSGPGNYEQYF.

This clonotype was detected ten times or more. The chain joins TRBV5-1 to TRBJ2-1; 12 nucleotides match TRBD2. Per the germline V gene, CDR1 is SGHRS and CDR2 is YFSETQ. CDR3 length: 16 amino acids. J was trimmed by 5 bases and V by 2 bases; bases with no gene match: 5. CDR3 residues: CASSFTGTSGHNEQFF. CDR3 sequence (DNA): TGCGCCAGCAGCTTTACCGGGACTAGCGGGCACAATGAGCAGTTCTTC.

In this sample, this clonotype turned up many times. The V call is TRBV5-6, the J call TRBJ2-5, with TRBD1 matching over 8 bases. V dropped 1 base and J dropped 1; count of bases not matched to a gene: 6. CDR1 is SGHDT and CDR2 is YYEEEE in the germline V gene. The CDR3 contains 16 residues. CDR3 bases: TGTGCCAGCAGCTTGACAGGGGGAAAGATCCAAGAGACCCAGTACTTC. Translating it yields CASSLTGGKIQETQYF.

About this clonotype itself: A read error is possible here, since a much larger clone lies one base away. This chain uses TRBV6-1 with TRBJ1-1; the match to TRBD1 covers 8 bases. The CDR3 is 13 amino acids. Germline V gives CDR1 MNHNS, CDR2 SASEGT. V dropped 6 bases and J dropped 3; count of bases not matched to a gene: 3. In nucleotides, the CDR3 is TGTGCCAGCAGAAGGACAGGGCACACTGAAGCTTTCTTT. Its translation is CASRRTGHTEAFF.

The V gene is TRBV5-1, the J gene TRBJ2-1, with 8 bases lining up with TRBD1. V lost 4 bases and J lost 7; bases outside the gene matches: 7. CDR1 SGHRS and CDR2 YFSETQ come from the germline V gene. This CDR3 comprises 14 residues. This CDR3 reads CASSRTGLGNEQFF. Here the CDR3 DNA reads TGCGCCAGCAGCAGGACAGGGCTGGGGAATGAGCAGTTCTTC.

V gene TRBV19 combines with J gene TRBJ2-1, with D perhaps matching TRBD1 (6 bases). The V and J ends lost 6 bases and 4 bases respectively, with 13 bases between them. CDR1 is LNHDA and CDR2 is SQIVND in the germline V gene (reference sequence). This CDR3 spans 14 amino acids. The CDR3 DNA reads TGTGCCAGTAGCCCGGACAGCCTATACAATGAGCAGTTCTTC. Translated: CASSPDSLYNEQFF.

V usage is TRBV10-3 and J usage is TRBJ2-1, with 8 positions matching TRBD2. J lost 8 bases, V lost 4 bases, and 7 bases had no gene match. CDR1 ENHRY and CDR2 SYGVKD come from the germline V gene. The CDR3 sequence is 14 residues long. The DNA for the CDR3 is TGTGCCATCAGTGTTGGGGGACTAGGTGATGAGCAGTTCTTC. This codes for CAISVGGLGDEQFF.

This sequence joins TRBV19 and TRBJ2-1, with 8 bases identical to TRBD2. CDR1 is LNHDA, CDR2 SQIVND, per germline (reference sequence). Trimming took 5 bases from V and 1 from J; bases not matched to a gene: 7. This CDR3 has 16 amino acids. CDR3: CASSGAGGPSYNEQFF. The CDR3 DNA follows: TGTGCCAGTAGTGGGGCGGGAGGCCCTTCCTACAATGAGCAGTTCTTC.

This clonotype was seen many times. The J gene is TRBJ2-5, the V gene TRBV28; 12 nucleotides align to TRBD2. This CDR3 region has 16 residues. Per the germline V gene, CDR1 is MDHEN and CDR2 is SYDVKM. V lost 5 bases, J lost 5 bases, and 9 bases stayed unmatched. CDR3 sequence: CASSPLTSGRQETQYF. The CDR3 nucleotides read TGTGCCAGCAGTCCGTTGACTAGCGGGAGACAGGAGACCCAGTACTTC.

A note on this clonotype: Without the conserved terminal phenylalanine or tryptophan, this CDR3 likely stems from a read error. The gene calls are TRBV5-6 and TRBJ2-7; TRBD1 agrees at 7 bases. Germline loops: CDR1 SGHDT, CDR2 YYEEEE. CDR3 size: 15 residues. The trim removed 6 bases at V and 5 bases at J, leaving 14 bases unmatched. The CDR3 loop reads CASTNPPPQGDEQYS. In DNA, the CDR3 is TGTGCCAGCACCAACCCCCCTCCGCAGGGGGACGAGCAGTACTCC.

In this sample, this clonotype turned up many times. The CDR3 region has the DNA TGCAGCGTTTTTACAGGTATCTTCGATGAGCAGTTCTTC. Translation: CSVFTGIFDEQFF. This rearrangement joins TRBV29-1 to TRBJ2-1, with D possibly matching TRBD1 (5 bases). The CDR3 is made up of 13 amino acids. V was pared by 5 bases and J by 8 bases, with 16 bases between. Germline assignment: CDR1 SQVTM and CDR2 ANQGSEA.

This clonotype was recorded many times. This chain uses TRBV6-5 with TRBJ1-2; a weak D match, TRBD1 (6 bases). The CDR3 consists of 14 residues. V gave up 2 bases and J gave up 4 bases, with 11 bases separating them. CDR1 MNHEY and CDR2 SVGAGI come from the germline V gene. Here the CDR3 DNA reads TGTGCCAGCAGTTACCGAGCGACAGGCTATGGCTACACCTTC. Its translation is CASSYRATGYGYTF.

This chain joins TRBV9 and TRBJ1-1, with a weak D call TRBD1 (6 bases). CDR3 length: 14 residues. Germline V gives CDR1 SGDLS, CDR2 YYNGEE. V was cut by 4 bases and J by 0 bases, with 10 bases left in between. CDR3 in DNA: TGTGCCAGCAGCCCCCGACAGGTGAACACTGAAGCTTTCTTT. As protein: CASSPRQVNTEAFF.